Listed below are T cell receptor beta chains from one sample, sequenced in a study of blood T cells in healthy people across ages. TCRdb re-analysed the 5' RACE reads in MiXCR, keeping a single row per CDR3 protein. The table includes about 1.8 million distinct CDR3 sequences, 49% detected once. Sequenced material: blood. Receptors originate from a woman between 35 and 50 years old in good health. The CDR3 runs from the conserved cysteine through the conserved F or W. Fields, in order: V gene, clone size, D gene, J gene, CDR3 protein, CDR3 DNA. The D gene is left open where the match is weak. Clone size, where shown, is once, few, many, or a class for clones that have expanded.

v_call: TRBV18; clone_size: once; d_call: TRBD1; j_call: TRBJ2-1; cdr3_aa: CASSPDRGHSYNEQFF; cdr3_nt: TGTGCCAGCTCACCAGACAGGGGGCATTCCTACAATGAGCAGTTCTTC
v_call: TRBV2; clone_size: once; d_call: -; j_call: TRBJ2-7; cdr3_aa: CASSEGTASGYEQYF; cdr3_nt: TGTGCCAGCAGTGAAGGGACAGCTTCGGGCTACGAGCAGTACTTC
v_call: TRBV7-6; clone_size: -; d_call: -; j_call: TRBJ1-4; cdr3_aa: CASSQEFMQGLFF; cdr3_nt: TGTGCCAGCAGCCAGGAGTTTATGCAGGGCTTGTTTTTT
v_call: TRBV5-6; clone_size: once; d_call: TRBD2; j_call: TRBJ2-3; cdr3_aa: CASSLGPSGLTQYF; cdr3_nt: TGTGCCAGCAGCTTAGGTCCTAGCGGGCTTACGCAGTATTTT
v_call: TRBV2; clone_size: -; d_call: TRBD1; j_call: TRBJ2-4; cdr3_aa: CASSEALWGTGSSIAKNIQYF; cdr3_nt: TGTGCCAGCAGTGAAGCGCTTTGGGGGACAGGGTCGTCGATAGCCAAAAACATTCAGTACTTC
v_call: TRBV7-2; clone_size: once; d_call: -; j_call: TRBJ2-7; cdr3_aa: CASSFIGGGHNEQYF; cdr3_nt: TGTGCCAGCAGCTTTATTGGCGGGGGACACAATGAGCAGTACTTC
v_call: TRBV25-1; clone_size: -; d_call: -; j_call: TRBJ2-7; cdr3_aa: CASSRVPGGYNEQYF; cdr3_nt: TGTGCCAGCAGTCGGGTCCCCGGTGGGTACAATGAGCAGTACTTC
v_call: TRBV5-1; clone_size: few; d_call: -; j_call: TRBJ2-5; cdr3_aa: CASSSLDRLQETQYF; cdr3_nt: TGCGCCAGCAGCTCCCTTGACAGGCTCCAAGAGACCCAGTACTTC
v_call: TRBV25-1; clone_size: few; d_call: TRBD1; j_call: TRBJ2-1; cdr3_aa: CASSLGGQGPLLLYEQFF; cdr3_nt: TGTGCCAGCAGCCTGGGAGGACAGGGGCCACTTCTTCTTTATGAGCAGTTCTTC
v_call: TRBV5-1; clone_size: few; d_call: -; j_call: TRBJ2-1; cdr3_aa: CASSSRERNDEQFF; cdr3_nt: TGCGCCAGCAGCTCCAGGGAAAGGAACGATGAGCAGTTCTTC
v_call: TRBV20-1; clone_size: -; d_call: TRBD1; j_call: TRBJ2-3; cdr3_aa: CSAPQGPSTQYF; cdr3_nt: TGCAGTGCTCCACAGGGGCCTTCTACGCAGTATTTT
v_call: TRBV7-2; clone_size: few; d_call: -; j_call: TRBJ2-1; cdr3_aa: CASSLEGTYDEQFF; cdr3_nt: TGTGCCAGCAGCTTAGAGGGGACTTACGATGAGCAGTTCTTC
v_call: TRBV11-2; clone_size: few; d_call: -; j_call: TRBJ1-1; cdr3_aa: CASSLVGQLNTEAFF; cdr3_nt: TGTGCCAGCAGCTTAGTAGGACAGCTGAACACTGAAGCTTTCTTT
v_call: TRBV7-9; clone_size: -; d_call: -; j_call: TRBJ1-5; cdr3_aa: CASSPRKKTHDNYSNQPQHF; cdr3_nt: TGTGCCAGCAGCCCCAGGAAAAAAACCCACGATAACTATAGCAATCAGCCCCAGCATTTT
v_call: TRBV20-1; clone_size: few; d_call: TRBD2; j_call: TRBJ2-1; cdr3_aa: CSARRTSGGDEQFF; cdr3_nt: TGCAGTGCTAGAAGGACTAGCGGGGGTGATGAGCAGTTCTTC
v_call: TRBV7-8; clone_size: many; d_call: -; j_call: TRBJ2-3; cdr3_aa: CASSLDITDTQYF; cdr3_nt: TGTGCCAGCAGCTTAGACATTACAGATACGCAGTATTTT
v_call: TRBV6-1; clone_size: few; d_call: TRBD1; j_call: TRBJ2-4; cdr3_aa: CASSRQGDIQYF; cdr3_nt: TGTGCCAGCAGTAGACAGGGGGACATTCAGTACTTC
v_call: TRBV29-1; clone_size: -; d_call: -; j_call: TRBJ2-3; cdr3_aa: CSVEDPWQVGTDTQYF; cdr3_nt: TGCAGCGTTGAGGACCCCTGGCAGGTGGGCACAGATACGCAGTATTTT
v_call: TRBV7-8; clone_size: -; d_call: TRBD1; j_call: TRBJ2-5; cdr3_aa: CASSPQGAGYKQYF; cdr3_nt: TGTGCCAGCAGCCCCCAGGGGGCGGGCTACAAGCAGTACTTC
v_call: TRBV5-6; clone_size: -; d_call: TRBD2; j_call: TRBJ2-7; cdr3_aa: CASSSGGGSEQYF; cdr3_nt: TGTGCCAGCAGCTCCGGGGGGGGTTCCGAGCAGTACTTC
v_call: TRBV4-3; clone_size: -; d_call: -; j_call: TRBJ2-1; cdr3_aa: CASSQDWTELQHEQFF; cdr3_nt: TGCGCCAGCAGCCAAGACTGGACGGAGCTACAACACGAGCAGTTCTTC
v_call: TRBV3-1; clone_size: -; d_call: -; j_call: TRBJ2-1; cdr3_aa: CASSPLWGSGEQFF; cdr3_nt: TGTGCCAGCAGCCCGCTATGGGGTTCCGGTGAGCAGTTCTTC
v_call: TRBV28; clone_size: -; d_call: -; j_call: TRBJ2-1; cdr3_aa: CASNSLSGFVRDNEQFF; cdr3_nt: TGTGCCAGCAACTCACTCTCAGGGTTTGTTAGGGACAATGAGCAGTTCTTC
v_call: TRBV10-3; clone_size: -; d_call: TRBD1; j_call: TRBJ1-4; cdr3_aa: CAISVGQATNEKLFF; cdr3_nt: TGTGCCATCAGTGTAGGACAGGCAACTAATGAAAAACTGTTTTTT
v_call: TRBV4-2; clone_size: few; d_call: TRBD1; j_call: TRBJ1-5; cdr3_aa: CASSQGQGAQPQHF; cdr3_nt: TGTGCCAGCAGCCAGGGACAGGGCGCTCAGCCCCAGCATTTT
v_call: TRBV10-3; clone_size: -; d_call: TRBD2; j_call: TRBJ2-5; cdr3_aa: CAISSLAGQQETQYF; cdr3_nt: TGTGCCATCAGTTCCCTAGCGGGGCAGCAAGAGACCCAGTACTTC
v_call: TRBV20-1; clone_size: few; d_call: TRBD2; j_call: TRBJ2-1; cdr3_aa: CSANGLGTYNEQFF; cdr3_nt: TGCAGTGCCAACGGACTAGGAACGTACAATGAGCAGTTCTTC
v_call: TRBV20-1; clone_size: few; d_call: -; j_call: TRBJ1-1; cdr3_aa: CSAGRPTGMNTEAFF; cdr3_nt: TGCAGTGCTGGTCGACCGACAGGAATGAACACTGAAGCTTTCTTT
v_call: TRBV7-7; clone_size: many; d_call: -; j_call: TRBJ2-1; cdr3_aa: CASSFGDGRATDEQFF; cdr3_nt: TGTGCTAGCAGCTTCGGGGATGGGCGGGCGACGGATGAGCAGTTCTTC
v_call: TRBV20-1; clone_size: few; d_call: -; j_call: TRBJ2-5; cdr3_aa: CSARDRAKDLGEQYF; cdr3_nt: TGCAGTGCTAGAGATAGGGCAAAGGACCTTGGGGAGCAGTACTTC
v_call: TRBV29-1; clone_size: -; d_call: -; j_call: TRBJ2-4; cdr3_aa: CSVVRNNLAKNIQYF; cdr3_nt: TGCAGCGTTGTTCGGAACAATCTAGCCAAAAACATTCAGTACTTC
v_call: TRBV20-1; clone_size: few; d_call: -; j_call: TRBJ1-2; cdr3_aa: CSAADSSRNYGYTF; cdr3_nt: TGCAGTGCGGCGGACAGTTCGCGAAACTATGGCTACACCTTC
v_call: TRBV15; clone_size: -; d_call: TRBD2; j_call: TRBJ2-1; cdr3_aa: CATSRGPVAGANNEQFF; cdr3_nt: TGTGCCACCAGCAGGGGTCCGGTAGCGGGGGCCAACAATGAGCAGTTCTTC
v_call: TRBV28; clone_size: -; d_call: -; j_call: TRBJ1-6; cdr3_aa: CTSSFPIGGVGSPLHF; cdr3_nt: TGTACCAGCAGTTTCCCTATTGGAGGGGTAGGTTCACCCCTCCACTTT
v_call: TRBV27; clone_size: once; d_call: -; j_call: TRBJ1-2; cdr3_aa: CASSPFEEYGYTF; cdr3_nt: TGTGCCAGCAGTCCCTTCGAGGAGTATGGCTACACCTTC
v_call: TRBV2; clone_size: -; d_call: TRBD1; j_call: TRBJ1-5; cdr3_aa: CASNPDRGGSNQPQHF; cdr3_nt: TGTGCCAGCAATCCTGACAGGGGAGGGAGCAATCAGCCCCAGCATTTT
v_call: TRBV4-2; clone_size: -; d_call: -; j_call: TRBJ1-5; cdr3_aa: CASSQRRDLSNQPQHF; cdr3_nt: TGTGCCAGCAGCCAACGCAGGGACCTTAGCAATCAGCCCCAGCATTTT
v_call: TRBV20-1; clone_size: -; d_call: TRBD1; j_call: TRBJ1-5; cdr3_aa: CSARDTGVRNQPQHF; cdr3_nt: TGCAGTGCTAGAGATACAGGGGTAAGAAATCAGCCCCAGCATTTT
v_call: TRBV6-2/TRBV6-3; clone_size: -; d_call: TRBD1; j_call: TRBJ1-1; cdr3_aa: CASSYRRTGGLNTEAFF; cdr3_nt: TGTGCCAGCAGTTATCGACGGACAGGGGGCTTGAACACTGAAGCTTTCTTT
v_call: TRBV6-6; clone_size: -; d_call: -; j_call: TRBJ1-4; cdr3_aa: CASSVQGRSEKLFF; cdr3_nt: TGTGCCAGCAGTGTCCAGGGAAGATCGGAAAAACTGTTTTTT
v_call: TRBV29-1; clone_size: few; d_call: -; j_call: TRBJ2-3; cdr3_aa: CSVDGRVGIADTQYF; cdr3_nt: TGCAGCGTTGATGGCAGGGTTGGTATCGCAGATACGCAGTATTTT
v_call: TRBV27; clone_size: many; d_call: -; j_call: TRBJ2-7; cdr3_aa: CASSLSLGHANYEQYF; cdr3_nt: TGTGCCAGCAGTTTATCGTTAGGACACGCTAACTACGAGCAGTACTTC
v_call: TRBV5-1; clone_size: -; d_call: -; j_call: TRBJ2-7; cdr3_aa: CVSTLYEQYF; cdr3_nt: TGCGTCAGCACCCTCTACGAGCAGTACTTC
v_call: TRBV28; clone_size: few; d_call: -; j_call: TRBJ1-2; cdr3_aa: CASSLGQLIYGYTF; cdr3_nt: TGTGCCAGCAGCTTGGGGCAGCTTATCTATGGCTACACCTTC
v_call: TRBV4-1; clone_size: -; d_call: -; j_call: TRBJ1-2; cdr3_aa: CASSQPVPTTYTF; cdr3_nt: TGCGCCAGCAGCCAACCGGTGCCGACGACCTACACCTTC
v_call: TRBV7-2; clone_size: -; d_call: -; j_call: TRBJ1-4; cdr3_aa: CASSLTSNLNEKLFF; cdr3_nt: TGTGCCAGCAGCTTAACCAGCAACCTAAATGAAAAACTGTTTTTT
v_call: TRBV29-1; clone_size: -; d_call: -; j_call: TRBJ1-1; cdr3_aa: CSVGGEGNTEAFF; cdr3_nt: TGCAGCGTTGGGGGGGAGGGAAACACTGAAGCTTTCTTT
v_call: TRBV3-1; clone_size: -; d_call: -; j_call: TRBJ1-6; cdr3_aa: CASSQDTWDDNSPLHF; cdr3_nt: TGTGCCAGCAGCCAAGATACTTGGGATGATAATTCACCCCTCCACTTT
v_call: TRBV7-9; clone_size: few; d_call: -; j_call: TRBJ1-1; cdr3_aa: CAIQEVGGTEAFF; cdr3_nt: TGTGCCATCCAAGAAGTGGGGGGAACTGAAGCTTTCTTT
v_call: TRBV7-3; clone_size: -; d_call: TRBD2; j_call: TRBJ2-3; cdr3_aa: CASSPGLAGGITDTQYF; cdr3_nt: TGTGCCAGCAGCCCCGGACTAGCGGGGGGCATAACAGATACGCAGTATTTT
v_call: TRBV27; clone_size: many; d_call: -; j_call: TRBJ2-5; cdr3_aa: CASRMPGASKETQYF; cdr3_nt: TGTGCCAGCAGAATGCCGGGAGCCTCTAAAGAGACCCAGTACTTC
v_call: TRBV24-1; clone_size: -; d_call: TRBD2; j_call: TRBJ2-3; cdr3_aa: CATSELAGADTQYF; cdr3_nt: TGTGCCACCAGTGAGTTAGCGGGGGCAGATACGCAGTATTTT
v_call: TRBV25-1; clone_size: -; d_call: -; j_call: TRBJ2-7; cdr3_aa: CASSELAETYEQYF; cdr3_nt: TGTGCCAGCAGTGAATTAGCAGAAACCTACGAGCAGTACTTC
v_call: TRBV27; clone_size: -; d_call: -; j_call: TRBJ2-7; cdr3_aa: CASSEELVHSYEQYF; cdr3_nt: TGTGCCAGCAGTGAGGAGCTAGTGCACTCCTACGAGCAGTACTTC
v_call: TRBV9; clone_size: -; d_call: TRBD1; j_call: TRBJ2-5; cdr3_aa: CASSVIPSGQRQQYF; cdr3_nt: TGTGCCAGCAGCGTAATCCCTTCGGGACAGCGACAGCAGTACTTC
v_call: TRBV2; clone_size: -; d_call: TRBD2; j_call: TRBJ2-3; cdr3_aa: CASSESLAGLTQYF; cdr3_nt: TGTGCCAGCAGTGAAAGTCTAGCGGGGCTTACGCAGTATTTT
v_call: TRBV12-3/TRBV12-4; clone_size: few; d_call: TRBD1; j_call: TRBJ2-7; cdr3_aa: CASRNRGHYEQYF; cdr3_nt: TGTGCCAGCAGGAACAGGGGGCACTACGAGCAGTACTTC
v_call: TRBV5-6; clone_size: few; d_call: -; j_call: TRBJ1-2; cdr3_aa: CASSFMDGDIDYGYTF; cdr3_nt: TGTGCCAGCAGCTTCATGGATGGGGACATAGACTATGGCTACACCTTC
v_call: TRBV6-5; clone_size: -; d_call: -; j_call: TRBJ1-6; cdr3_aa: CASSYSGGDNSPLHF; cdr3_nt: TGTGCCAGCAGTTACTCTGGGGGCGACAATTCACCCCTCCACTTT